The present T cell receptor beta chain was sequenced within a study of blood T cell repertoires in COVID-19. Study summary: From the United States, Italy and Spain came samples of acute and convalescent COVID-19.

Original handling: Nucleated cell counts were estimated from reference gene primer amplification. TCRdb keeps only in-frame clones here, not all; method: immunoSEQ multiplex PCR. The V and J calls and clone size were taken over from that table, and D and trimming were inferred from the DNA. In the table there are some 53,000 clones, approximately 84% of which are singletons. Germline-derived CDR1 and CDR2 are ENHRY and SYGVKD. The V end was cut by 6 bases, the J end by 0 bases, with 13 bases between. The CDR3 consists of 15 residues. The sequencing sample was made of peripheral blood. The chain couples TRBV10-3 to TRBJ2-3; D possibly corresponds to TRBD1 (5 bases). The source is a human donor with active COVID-19. The donor label of this sample is uncertain. DNA of the CDR3: TGTGCCATCAGCACAAGGGGAAGAAGCACAGATACGCAGTATTTT. It is translated as CAISTRGRSTDTQYF.